Listed below are T cell receptor beta chains from one sample, sequenced in a study of cytomegalovirus exposure and HLA in healthy donors. Measured with immunoSEQ multiplex PCR; TCRdb has only the in-frame clones, and not every one. This table holds about 210,000 clones, around four fifths found once. The sequencing sample was made of PBMCs. Receptor source: a boy aged 5-17 years in good health and CMV-seronegative. CDR3s include the opening cysteine and the closing phenylalanine or tryptophan. Fields, in order: clone size, V gene, D gene, J gene, CDR3 protein, CDR3 DNA. D genes are given only for firm matches. Size is stated for part of the rows, as once, few or many counts, or as a class when the clone is expanded.

abundance: .; v_gene: TRBV6-6; d_gene: TRBD2; j_gene: TRBJ2-7; CDR3aa: CASSRTSGGVFEQYF; CDR3nt: TGTGCCAGCAGTCGGACTAGCGGGGGGGTTTTCGAGCAGTACTTC
abundance: .; v_gene: TRBV5-6; d_gene: .; j_gene: TRBJ1-2; CDR3aa: CASSLLGPNYGYTF; CDR3nt: TGTGCCAGCAGCTTGCTTGGCCCCAACTATGGCTACACCTTC
abundance: .; v_gene: TRBV4-1; d_gene: .; j_gene: TRBJ1-2; CDR3aa: CASSQAGRSNYGYTF; CDR3nt: TGCGCCAGCAGCCAGGCAGGGCGCTCTAACTATGGCTACACCTTC
abundance: .; v_gene: TRBV11-2; d_gene: TRBD2; j_gene: TRBJ2-1; CDR3aa: CASSIRLAEQFF; CDR3nt: TGTGCCAGCAGCATCCGACTAGCGGAGCAGTTCTTC
abundance: .; v_gene: TRBV11-3; d_gene: .; j_gene: TRBJ1-1; CDR3aa: CASSLNSIVEAFF; CDR3nt: TGTGCCAGCAGCTTAAACAGTATTGTCGAAGCTTTCTTT
abundance: .; v_gene: TRBV4-2; d_gene: .; j_gene: TRBJ1-1; CDR3aa: CASSQEGGFLEAFF; CDR3nt: TGTGCCAGCAGCCAAGAAGGAGGGTTTCTGGAAGCTTTCTTT
abundance: .; v_gene: TRBV29-1; d_gene: .; j_gene: TRBJ1-3; CDR3aa: CSVEVRGSGNTIYF; CDR3nt: TGCAGCGTTGAAGTCCGGGGATCCGGAAACACCATATATTTT
abundance: few; v_gene: TRBV19; d_gene: .; j_gene: TRBJ1-2; CDR3aa: CASSIAQGLHYGYTF; CDR3nt: TGTGCCAGTAGTATAGCCCAGGGCTTACACTATGGCTACACCTTC
abundance: .; v_gene: TRBV21-1; d_gene: .; j_gene: TRBJ1-2; CDR3aa: CASSTVGGRGYTF; CDR3nt: TGTGCCAGCAGCACGGTGGGAGGGAGAGGCTACACCTTC
abundance: few; v_gene: TRBV12-5; d_gene: .; j_gene: TRBJ1-2; CDR3aa: CASGEAVSRDYGYTF; CDR3nt: TGTGCTAGTGGTGAGGCAGTCTCGCGGGACTATGGCTACACCTTC
abundance: .; v_gene: TRBV6-5; d_gene: .; j_gene: TRBJ1-1; CDR3aa: CASSYLNEGGDTEAFF; CDR3nt: TGTGCCAGCAGTTACCTGAATGAAGGGGGGGACACTGAAGCTTTCTTT
abundance: .; v_gene: TRBV6-1; d_gene: .; j_gene: TRBJ2-7; CDR3aa: CASSEGLDYEQYF; CDR3nt: TGTGCCAGCAGTGAAGGACTAGACTACGAGCAGTACTTC
abundance: .; v_gene: TRBV4-1; d_gene: .; j_gene: TRBJ2-5; CDR3aa: CASSRVVYQETQYF; CDR3nt: TGCGCCAGCAGCCGAGTTGTGTACCAAGAGACCCAGTACTTC
abundance: .; v_gene: TRBV4-2; d_gene: TRBD2; j_gene: TRBJ2-7; CDR3aa: CASRGTSGRGDYEQYF; CDR3nt: TGTGCCAGCAGGGGGACTAGCGGCAGAGGCGACTACGAGCAGTACTTC
abundance: .; v_gene: TRBV19; d_gene: .; j_gene: TRBJ1-6; CDR3aa: CASSISSGNSPLHF; CDR3nt: TGTGCCAGTAGTATTAGTTCAGGAAATTCACCCCTCCACTTT
abundance: once; v_gene: TRBV5-4; d_gene: TRBD1; j_gene: TRBJ2-7; CDR3aa: CASSSLGTGVLDF; CDR3nt: TGTGCCAGCAGCTCCCTAGGGACAGGGGTTTTGGACTTC
abundance: .; v_gene: TRBV30; d_gene: .; j_gene: TRBJ1-1; CDR3aa: CAWSVGGEAFF; CDR3nt: TGTGCCTGGAGTGTTGGGGGCGAAGCTTTCTTT